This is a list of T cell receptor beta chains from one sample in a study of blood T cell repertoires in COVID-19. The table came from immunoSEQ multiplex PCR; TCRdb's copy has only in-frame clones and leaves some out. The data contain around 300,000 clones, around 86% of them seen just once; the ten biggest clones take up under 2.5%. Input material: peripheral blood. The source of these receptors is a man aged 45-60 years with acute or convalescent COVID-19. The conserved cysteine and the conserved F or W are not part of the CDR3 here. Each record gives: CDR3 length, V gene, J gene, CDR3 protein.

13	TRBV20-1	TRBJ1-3	SASGPTVLGNTIY
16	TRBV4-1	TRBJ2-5	ASSRGLAGGHPEETQY
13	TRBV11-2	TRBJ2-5	ASSLGAGSGETQY
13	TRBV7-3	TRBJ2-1	ASSLGLANYNEQF
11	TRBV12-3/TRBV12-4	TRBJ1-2	ASSPDRANGYT
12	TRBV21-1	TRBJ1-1	ASRRDRANTEAF
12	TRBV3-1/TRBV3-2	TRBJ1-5	ASSHQYSNQPQH
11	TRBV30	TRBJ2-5	AWRRGGRETQY
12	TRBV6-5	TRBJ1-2	ASSYGAINYGYT
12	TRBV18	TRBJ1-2	ASSPGDTNYGYT
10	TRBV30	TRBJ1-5	AGGGPGQPQH
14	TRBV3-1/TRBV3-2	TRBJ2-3	ASSHSLAGNTDTQY
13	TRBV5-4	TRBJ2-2	ASSSRGQGTGELF
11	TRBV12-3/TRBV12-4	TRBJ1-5	ASSPTGGQPQH
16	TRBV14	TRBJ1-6	ASSQDYGGSSYNSPLH
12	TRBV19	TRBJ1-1	ASSTGQVNTEAF
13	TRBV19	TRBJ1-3	ASSIDTISGNTIY
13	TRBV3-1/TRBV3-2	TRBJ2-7	ASSQASDREYEQY
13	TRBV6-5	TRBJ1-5	ASSQGQMGIQPQH
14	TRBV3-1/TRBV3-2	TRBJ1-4	ASSQGVTRANEKLF
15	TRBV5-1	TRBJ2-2	ASSLSTSGGPAGELF
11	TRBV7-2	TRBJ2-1	ASSILAGGTGF
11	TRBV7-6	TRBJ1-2	ASSGALEGGYT
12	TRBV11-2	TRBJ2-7	ASSPGTGSYEQY
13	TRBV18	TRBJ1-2	ASSIQGPPYYGYT
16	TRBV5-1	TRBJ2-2	ASSLTLAGGQNTGELF
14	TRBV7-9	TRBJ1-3	ASRIGGESSGNTIY
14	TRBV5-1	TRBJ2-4	ASSSGGGIGKNIQY
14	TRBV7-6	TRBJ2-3	ASSLERLTGADTQY
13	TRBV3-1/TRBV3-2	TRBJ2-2	ASSRTSGNTGELF
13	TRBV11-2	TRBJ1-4	ASSLQGAPTEKLF
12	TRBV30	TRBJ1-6	AWSREVENSPLH
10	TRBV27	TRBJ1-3	ASWTGRGTIY
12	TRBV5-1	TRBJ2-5	ASSGAEAQETQY
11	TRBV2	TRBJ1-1	ASSVEGEAEAF
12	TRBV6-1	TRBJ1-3	ASSDPRRGNTIY
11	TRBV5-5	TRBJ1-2	ASSSRDSPGYT
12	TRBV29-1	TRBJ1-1	SVGSLGWSTEAF
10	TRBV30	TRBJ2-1	AWSVLGNEQF
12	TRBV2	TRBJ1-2	ASSLTRQGDGYT
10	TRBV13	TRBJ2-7	ASSLVPGEQY
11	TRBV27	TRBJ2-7	ASGRGAWYEQY